The rows below give T cell receptor beta chains drawn from one sample of a study of shared clonotypes between healthy human individuals. Profiling relied on immunoSEQ multiplex PCR, and the TCRdb table lists in-frame clones only, not all of them. The table includes 900,000 to 1,200,000 clones, 70% to 80% detected once. The sample was memory CD4+ T cells from PBMCs. All receptors come from a man younger than 30 in good health. Some clones in this sample may be carry-over from other donors' samples. Both conserved end residues are part of each CDR3. D genes are given only for firm matches. Clone size is stated in some rows and not others, as once, few, many or a class when expanded.

length: 16; D: NA; size: NA; V: TRBV5-1; J: TRBJ1-4; DNA: TGCGCCAGCAGCCCTGGCCCATGGGACACTAATGAAAAACTGTTTTTT; CDR3: CASSPGPWDTNEKLFF
length: 17; D: NA; size: NA; V: TRBV25-1; J: TRBJ1-2; DNA: TGTGCCAGCAGTGAATATGCCGATGGGTTAGGGGGGCATGGCTACACCTTC; CDR3: CASSEYADGLGGHGYTF
length: 12; D: NA; size: NA; V: TRBV6-1; J: TRBJ1-1; DNA: TGTGCCAGCAGTCCAAGGGGGGCTGAAGCTTTCTTT; CDR3: CASSPRGAEAFF
length: 18; D: TRBD2; size: NA; V: TRBV18; J: TRBJ2-3; DNA: TGTGCCAGCTCACCACTCCCCAGGACTAGCGGGGGCACAGATACGCAGTATTTT; CDR3: CASSPLPRTSGGTDTQYF
length: 15; D: TRBD1; size: once; V: TRBV6-5; J: TRBJ2-5; DNA: TGTGCCAGCAGAACGCCGGGACAGGGATCAGAGACCCAGTACTTC; CDR3: CASRTPGQGSETQYF
length: 16; D: NA; size: NA; V: TRBV18; J: TRBJ2-7; DNA: TGTGCCAGCTCACCACCGGGGATTGGGGTGACGTACGAGCAGTACTTC; CDR3: CASSPPGIGVTYEQYF
length: 14; D: NA; size: many; V: TRBV7-2; J: TRBJ2-5; DNA: TGTGCCAGCAGCTTCTTCAATCACCAAGAGACCCAGTACTTC; CDR3: CASSFFNHQETQYF
length: 15; D: TRBD1; size: many; V: TRBV7-6; J: TRBJ2-1; DNA: TGTGCCAGCAGCTCAGGACAGGGTCATAGCAATGAGCAGTTCTTC; CDR3: CASSSGQGHSNEQFF
length: 16; D: TRBD2; size: NA; V: TRBV4-2; J: TRBJ2-3; DNA: TGTGCCAGCAGCCGCTTCCCGGGACTAGCGGGGGATACGCAGTATTTT; CDR3: CASSRFPGLAGDTQYF
length: 15; D: NA; size: NA; V: TRBV5-1; J: TRBJ2-6; DNA: TGCGCCAGCAGCTTTTCGGGTAGTGGGGCCAACGTCCTGACTTTC; CDR3: CASSFSGSGANVLTF
length: 13; D: TRBD1; size: few; V: TRBV28; J: TRBJ1-1; DNA: TGTGCCAGTCTACGACAGGGCGCCACTGAAGCTTTCTTT; CDR3: CASLRQGATEAFF
length: 12; D: TRBD1; size: NA; V: TRBV19; J: TRBJ1-2; DNA: TGTGCCGGGAAAGAACAGGGGTCTGGCTACACCTTC; CDR3: CAGKEQGSGYTF
length: 16; D: TRBD2; size: NA; V: TRBV5-1; J: TRBJ2-7; DNA: TGCGCCAGCAGCTTCGGGACTAGCGGGACTACCTACGAGCAGTACTTC; CDR3: CASSFGTSGTTYEQYF
length: 11; D: NA; size: NA; V: TRBV14; J: TRBJ2-3; DNA: TGTGCCAGCAGCCAAGCAGATACGCAGTATTTT; CDR3: CASSQADTQYF
length: 14; D: TRBD2; size: NA; V: TRBV10-3; J: TRBJ2-7; DNA: TGTGCCATCAGTGACGTCGGGGGGGCCAACGAGCAGTACTTC; CDR3: CAISDVGGANEQYF
length: 19; D: TRBD2; size: NA; V: TRBV13; J: TRBJ2-1; DNA: TGTGCCAGCAGCTCACCGGGACTAGCGGGAGGATTCGACTACAATGAGCAGTTCTTC; CDR3: CASSSPGLAGGFDYNEQFF
length: 15; D: TRBD2; size: NA; V: TRBV11-2; J: TRBJ2-7; DNA: TGTGCCAGCAGCCCCCGAACTAGCGGGAGTCCCGAGCAGTACTTC; CDR3: CASSPRTSGSPEQYF